The TCR beta chain under discussion was sequenced for a study of low-dose radiotherapy and immunotherapy resistance in tumors. Study at large: The fractionation for Cohort 1 was 0.5 Gy per fraction every 2 weeks, totaling 6.5 Gy. The schedule for Cohort 2 used 1 Gy per fraction every two weeks, which added up to 13 Gy over 26 weeks.

Alpha- and beta-chain coverage of first-strand cDNA came from TRAV- and TRBV-specific primers. TCRs were amplified for 20 to 25 PCR cycles with a constant-region primer and V-primer adapter. The isolated mRNA underwent amplification through in vitro transcription. In TCRdb, the reads were re-called with MiXCR into one record per CDR3 protein. The data show fewer than 95,000 distinct CDR3 sequences, 9.4% seen once. The time point denotes: before trial treatment. This clonotype was detected ten times or more. The germline CDR1 and CDR2 sequences are SGHNT and YYREEE (reference sequence). V dropped 4 bases and J dropped 10; count of bases not matched to a gene: 8. There are 14 residues in the CDR3.

The rearrangement uses TRBV5-4 and TRBJ2-2; 9 bases are a match to TRBD1. The material was PBMCs, obtained before treatment. This TCR derives from a male donor with prostate cancer. This CDR3 reads CASSRPTGGAELFF. The CDR3 DNA reads as TGTGCCAGCAGCAGACCTACAGGGGGCGCGGAGCTGTTTTTT.